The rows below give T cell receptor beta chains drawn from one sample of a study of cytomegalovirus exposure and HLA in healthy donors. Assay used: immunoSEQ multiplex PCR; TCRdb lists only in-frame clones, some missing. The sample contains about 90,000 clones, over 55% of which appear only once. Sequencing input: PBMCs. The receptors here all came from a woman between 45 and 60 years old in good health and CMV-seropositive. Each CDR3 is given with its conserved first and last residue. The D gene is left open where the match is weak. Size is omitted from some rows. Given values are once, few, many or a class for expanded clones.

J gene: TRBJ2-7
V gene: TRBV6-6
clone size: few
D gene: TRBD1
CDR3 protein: CASSTGGVYEQYF
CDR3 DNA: TGTGCCAGTTCGACAGGGGGCGTGTACGAGCAGTACTTC

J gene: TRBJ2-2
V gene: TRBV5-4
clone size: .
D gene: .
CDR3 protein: CASSLPRGSVTGELFF
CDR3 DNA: TGTGCCAGCAGCTTACCTAGGGGGTCCGTCACCGGGGAGCTGTTTTTT

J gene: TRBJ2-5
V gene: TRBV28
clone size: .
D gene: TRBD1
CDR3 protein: CASSENRGEVETQYF
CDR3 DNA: TGTGCCAGCAGTGAAAACAGGGGGGAGGTGGAGACCCAGTACTTC

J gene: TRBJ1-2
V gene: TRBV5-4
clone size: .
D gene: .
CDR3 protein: CASSLGQFPEGYTF
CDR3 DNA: TGTGCCAGCAGCTTGGGACAGTTCCCTGAGGGCTACACCTTC

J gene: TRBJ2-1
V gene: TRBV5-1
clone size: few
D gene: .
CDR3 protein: CASSLAVANNEQFF
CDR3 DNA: TGCGCCAGCAGCTTGGCGGTAGCGAACAATGAGCAGTTCTTC

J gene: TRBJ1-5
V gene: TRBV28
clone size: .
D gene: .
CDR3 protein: CASSPPQVNGRAQHF
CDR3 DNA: TGTGCCAGCAGTCCCCCTCAAGTTAACGGCCGGGCCCAGCATTTT

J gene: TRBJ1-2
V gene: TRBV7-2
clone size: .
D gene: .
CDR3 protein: CASSLGRVNYGYTF
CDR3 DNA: TGTGCCAGCAGCTTAGGTCGGGTGAACTATGGCTACACCTTC

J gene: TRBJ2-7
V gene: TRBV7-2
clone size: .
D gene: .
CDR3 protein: CASSSQTSSYEQYF
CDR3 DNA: TGTGCCAGCAGCTCTCAGACATCTTCCTACGAGCAGTACTTC

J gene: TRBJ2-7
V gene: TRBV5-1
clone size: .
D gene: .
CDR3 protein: CASSPGRTGRGPYEQYF
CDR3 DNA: TGCGCCAGCAGCCCTGGGCGAACAGGGAGGGGACCCTACGAGCAGTACTTC

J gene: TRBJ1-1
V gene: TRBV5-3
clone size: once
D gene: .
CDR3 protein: CARTPALNTEAFF
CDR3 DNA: TGTGCCAGAACCCCCGCGCTAAACACTGAAGCTTTCTTT

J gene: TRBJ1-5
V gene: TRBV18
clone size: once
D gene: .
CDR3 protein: CASSPPGAQGNQPQHF
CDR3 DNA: TGTGCCAGCTCACCACCAGGTGCGCAGGGCAATCAGCCCCAGCATTTT

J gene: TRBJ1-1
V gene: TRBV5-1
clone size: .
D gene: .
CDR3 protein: CASSLHPDTEAFF
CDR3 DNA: TGCGCCAGCAGCTTGCACCCGGACACTGAAGCTTTCTTT

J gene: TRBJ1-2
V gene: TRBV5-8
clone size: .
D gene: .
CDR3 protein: CASSLIRTPIF
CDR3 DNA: TGTGCCAGCAGCTTGATAAGGACACCCATCTTC

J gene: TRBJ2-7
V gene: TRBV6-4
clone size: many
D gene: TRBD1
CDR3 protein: CASSEQGGYEQYF
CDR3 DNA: TGTGCCAGCAGTGAACAGGGGGGCTACGAGCAGTACTTC

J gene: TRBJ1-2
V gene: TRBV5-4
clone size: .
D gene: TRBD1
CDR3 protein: CASSLGAFGTGDNYGYTF
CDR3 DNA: TGTGCCAGCAGCTTGGGGGCGTTCGGGACAGGAGATAACTATGGCTACACCTTC

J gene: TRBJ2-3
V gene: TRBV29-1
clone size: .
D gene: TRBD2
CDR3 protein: CSVLAGGLTDTQYF
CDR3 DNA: TGCAGCGTCCTAGCGGGGGGCCTAACAGATACGCAGTATTTT

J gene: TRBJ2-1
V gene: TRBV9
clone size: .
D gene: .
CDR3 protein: CASSVATSLNEQFF
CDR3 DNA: TGTGCCAGCAGCGTAGCTACTAGCTTGAATGAGCAGTTCTTC

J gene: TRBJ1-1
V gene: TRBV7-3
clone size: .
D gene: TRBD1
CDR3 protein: CASRPGGLNTEAFF
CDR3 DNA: TGTGCCAGCAGACCAGGGGGCTTGAACACTGAAGCTTTCTTT

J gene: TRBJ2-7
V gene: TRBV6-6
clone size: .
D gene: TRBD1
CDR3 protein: CASSSLQGPTTYEQYF
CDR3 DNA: TGTGCCAGCAGCTCTTTACAGGGGCCGACTACCTACGAGCAGTACTTC

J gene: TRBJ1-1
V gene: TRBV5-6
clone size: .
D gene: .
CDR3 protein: CASRSLGALNTEAFF
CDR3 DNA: TGTGCCAGCAGGTCCCTAGGGGCCCTGAACACTGAAGCTTTCTTT

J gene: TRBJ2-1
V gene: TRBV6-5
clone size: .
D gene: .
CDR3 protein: CASSYGTGSYNEQFF
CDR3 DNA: TGTGCCAGCAGTTATGGAACAGGCTCCTACAATGAGCAGTTCTTC

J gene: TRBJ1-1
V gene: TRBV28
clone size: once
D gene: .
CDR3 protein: CASSSRGGGVVNTEAFF
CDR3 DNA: TGTGCCAGCAGTTCCCGTGGGGGGGGAGTGGTGAACACTGAAGCTTTCTTT

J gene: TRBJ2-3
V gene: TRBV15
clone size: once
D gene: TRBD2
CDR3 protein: CATSRGTSGGAPDTQYF
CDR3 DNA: TGTGCCACCAGCAGGGGGACTAGCGGGGGGGCCCCAGATACGCAGTATTTT

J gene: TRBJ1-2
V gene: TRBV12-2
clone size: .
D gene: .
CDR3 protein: CASRLVRRSLNYGYTF
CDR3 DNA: TGTGCAAGTCGCTTAGTCCGGAGGTCCTTGAACTATGGCTACACCTTC

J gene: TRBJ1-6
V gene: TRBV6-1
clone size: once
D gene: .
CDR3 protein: CASCDLSYNSPLHF
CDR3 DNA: TGTGCCAGCTGTGATCTCTCCTATAATTCACCCCTCCACTTT

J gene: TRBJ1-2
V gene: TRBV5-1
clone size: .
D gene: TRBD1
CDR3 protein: CASSADRGGGYTF
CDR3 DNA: TGCGCCAGCAGCGCGGACAGGGGAGGAGGCTACACCTTC

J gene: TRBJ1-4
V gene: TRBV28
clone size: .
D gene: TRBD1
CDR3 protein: CASSFYAYSQGAKGTNEKLFF
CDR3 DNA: TGTGCCAGCAGTTTTTATGCCTACTCACAGGGGGCGAAGGGGACTAATGAAAAACTGTTTTTT